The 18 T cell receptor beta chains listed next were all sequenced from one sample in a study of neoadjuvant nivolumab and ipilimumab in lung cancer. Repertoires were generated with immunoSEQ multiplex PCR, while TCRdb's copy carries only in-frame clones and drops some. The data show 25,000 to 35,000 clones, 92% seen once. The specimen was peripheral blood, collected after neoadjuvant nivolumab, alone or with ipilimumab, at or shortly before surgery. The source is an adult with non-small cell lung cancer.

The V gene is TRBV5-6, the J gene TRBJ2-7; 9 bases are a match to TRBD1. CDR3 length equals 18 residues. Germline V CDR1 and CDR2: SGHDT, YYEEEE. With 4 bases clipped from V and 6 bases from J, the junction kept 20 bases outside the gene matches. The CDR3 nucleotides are TGTGCCAGCAGCCCCGGCCTGGGACAGGGAAGGTCAACGGGCGAGCAGTACTTC. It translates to CASSPGLGQGRSTGEQYF.

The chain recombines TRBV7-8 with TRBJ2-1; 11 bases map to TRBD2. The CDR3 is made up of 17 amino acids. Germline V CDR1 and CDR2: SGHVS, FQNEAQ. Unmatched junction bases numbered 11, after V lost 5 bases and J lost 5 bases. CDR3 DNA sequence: TGTGCCAGCAGCCTAACTAGCGGGAGAAGGTTAAACAATGAGCAGTTCTTC. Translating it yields CASSLTSGRRLNNEQFF.

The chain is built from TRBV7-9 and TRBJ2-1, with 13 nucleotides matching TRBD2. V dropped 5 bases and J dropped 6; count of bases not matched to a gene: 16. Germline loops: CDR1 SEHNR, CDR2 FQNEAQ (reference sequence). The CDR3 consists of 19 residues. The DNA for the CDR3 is TGTGCCAGCAGCCCGAACCAAGGACTAGCGGGAGTCCTCGCCAATGAGCAGTTCTTC. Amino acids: CASSPNQGLAGVLANEQFF.

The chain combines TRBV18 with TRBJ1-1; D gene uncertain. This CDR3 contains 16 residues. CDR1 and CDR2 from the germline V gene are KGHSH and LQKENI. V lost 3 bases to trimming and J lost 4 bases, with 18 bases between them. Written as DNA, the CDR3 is TGTGCCAGCTCACCGTACCGGCCGGGTAGTGTCACTGAAGCTTTCTTT. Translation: CASSPYRPGSVTEAFF.

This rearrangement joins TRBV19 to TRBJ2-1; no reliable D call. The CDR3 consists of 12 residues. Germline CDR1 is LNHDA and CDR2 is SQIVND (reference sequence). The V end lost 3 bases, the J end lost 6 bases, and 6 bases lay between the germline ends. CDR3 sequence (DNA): TGTGCCAGTAGTATGTCCCCCAATGAGCAGTTCTTC. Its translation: CASSMSPNEQFF.

CDR3 DNA: TGTGCCAGCAGTTACGACGGAATTCCCTTGAACACTGAAGCTTTCTTT. It specifies CASSYDGIPLNTEAFF. This chain joins TRBV6-5 and TRBJ1-1, with D unclear. This CDR3 contains 16 residues. Trimming took off 2 bases at V and 0 bases at J, with 13 bases between the two ends. Per germline, CDR1 MNHEY and CDR2 SVGAGI.

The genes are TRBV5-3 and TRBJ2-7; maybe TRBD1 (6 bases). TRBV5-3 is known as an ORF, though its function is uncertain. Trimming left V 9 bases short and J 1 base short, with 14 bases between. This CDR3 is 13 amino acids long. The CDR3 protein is CATLDRISYEQYF. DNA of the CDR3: TGTGCCACGCTAGACAGGATTTCCTACGAGCAGTACTTC.

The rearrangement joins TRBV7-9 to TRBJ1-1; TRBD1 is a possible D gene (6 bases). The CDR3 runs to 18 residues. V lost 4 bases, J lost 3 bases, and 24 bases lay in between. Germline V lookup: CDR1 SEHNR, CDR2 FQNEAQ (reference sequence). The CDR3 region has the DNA TGTGCCAGCAGCTCCAGGGGCACATGGGGGCGTCGCGACACTGAAGCTTTCTTT. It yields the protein CASSSRGTWGRRDTEAFF.

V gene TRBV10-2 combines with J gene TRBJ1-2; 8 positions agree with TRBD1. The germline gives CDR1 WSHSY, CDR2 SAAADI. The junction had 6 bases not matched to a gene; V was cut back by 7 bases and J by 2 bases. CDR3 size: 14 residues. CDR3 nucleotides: TGCGCCAGCATTCAGGGGGCGTCAAACTATGGCTACACCTTC. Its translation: CASIQGASNYGYTF.

CDR3 protein: CASTSLYNEQFF. In DNA form, the CDR3 reads TGTGCCAGCACCAGCCTCTACAATGAGCAGTTCTTC. J is TRBJ2-1 and V is TRBV6-1, with D unresolved. V was trimmed by 7 bases and J by 3 bases, leaving 7 bases between them. CDR3 size: 12 residues. Germline V gene lookup returns CDR1 MNHNS and CDR2 SASEGT.

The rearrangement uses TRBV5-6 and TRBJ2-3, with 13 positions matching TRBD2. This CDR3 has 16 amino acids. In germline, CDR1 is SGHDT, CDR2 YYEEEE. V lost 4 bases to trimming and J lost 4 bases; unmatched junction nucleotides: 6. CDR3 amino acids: CASSPRTSGGPDTQYF. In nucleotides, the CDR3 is TGTGCCAGCAGCCCGAGGACTAGCGGGGGCCCAGATACGCAGTATTTT.

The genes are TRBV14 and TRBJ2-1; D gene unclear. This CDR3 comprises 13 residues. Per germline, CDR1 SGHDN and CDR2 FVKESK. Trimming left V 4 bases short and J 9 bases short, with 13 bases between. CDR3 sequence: CASSLQQFGEQFF. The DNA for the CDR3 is TGTGCCAGCAGCCTTCAGCAATTCGGTGAGCAGTTCTTC.

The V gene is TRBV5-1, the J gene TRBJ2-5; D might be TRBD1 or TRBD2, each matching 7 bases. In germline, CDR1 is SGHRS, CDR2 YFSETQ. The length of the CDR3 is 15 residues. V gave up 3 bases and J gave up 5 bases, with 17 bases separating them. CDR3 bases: TGCGCCAGCAGCTCAGGGGGGGCAGAGGGGGAGACCCAGTACTTC. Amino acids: CASSSGGAEGETQYF.

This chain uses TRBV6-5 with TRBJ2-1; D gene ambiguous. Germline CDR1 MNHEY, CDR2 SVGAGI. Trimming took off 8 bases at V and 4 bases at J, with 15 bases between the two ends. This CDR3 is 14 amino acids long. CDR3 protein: CASGVTQIYNEQFF. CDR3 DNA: TGTGCCAGCGGTGTGACCCAGATATACAATGAGCAGTTCTTC.

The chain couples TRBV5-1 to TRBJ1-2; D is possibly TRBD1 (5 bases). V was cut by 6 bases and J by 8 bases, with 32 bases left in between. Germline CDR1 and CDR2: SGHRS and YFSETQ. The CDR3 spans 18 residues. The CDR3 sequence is CASTLPNWAGPYGKGYTF. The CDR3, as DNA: TGCGCCAGCACTCTGCCAAATTGGGCAGGGCCCTATGGAAAAGGCTACACCTTC.

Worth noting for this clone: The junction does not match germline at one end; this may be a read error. CDR3 DNA: TGTGCCAGCAGCCACCGAGCAGGGGGGACCGAGGAGCTGTTTTTT. Amino acids: CASSHRAGGTEELFF. This chain uses TRBV7-8 with TRBJ2-2; possibly TRBD1 for D (7 bases). The CDR3 runs 15 residues. CDR1 and CDR2 (germline): SGHVS, FQNEAQ.

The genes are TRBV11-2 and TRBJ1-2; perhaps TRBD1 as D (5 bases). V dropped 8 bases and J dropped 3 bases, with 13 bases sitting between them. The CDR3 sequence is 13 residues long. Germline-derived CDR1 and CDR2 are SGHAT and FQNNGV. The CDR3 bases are TGTGCCAGCGCCTTCGGGACGGACTATGGCTACACCTTC. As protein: CASAFGTDYGYTF.

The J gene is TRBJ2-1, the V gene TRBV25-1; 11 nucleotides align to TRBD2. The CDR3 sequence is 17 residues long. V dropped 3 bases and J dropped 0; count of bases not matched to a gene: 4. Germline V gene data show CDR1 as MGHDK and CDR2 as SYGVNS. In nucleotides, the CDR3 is TGTGCCAGCAGTGACCTCACTAGCGGGAGCTCCTACAATGAGCAGTTCTTC. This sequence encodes CASSDLTSGSSYNEQFF.